This TCR beta chain was profiled in a study of regulatory T cells in long-lasting Graves disease. Study-level points and caveats: Preferential use of TRBV28, TRBJ1-2 and TRBJ2-5 was seen in persistent disease. Having few samples may have compromised the accuracy.

The CDR3 is made up of 12 amino acids. V lost 5 bases and J 2 bases, leaving 5 bases between the germline ends. CDR1 and CDR2 (germline): SGHVS, FQNEAQ. This clonotype came up many times. Its antigen is not known. A read error may explain this, as a much larger clone is one base away. Time point defined: newly diagnosed GD, antithyroid drugs for less than 3 months. Researchers made the TCR library from RNA that was extracted from PBMCs. Doctors identified Graves' disease using the American Thyroid Association guidelines. Collection of peripheral blood (roughly 9 milliliters) was done using EDTA tubes. Relying on iRepertoire HTBI primers and Arm-PCR of CDR3 regions, the team built TCR beta libraries. TCRdb redid the calling of the multiplex PCR reads with MiXCR, one entry per CDR3 protein. Of fewer than 400,000 distinct CDR3 sequences in the sample, over 15% are singletons; the top ten hold about 40%.

This sequence joins TRBV7-8 and TRBJ2-3, with no clear D. The clonotype was recovered from a female donor with Graves disease. Here the sequenced sample was peripheral blood mononuclear cells (PBMCs), taken at new diagnosis, from a patient treated with antithyroid drugs. CDR3 DNA: TGTGCCAGCAGCACAAACACAGATACGCAGTATTTT. Its protein product is CASSTNTDTQYF.